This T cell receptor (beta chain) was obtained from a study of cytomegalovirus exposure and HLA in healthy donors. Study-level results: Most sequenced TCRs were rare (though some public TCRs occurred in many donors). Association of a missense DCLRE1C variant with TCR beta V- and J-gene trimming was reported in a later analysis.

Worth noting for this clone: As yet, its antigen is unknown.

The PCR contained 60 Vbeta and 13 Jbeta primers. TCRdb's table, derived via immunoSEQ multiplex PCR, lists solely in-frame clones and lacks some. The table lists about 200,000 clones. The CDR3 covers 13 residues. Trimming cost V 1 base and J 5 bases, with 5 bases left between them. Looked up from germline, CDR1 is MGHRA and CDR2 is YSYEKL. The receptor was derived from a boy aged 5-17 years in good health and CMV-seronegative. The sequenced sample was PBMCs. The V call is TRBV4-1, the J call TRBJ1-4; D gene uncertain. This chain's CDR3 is CASSQARNEKLFF. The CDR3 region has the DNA TGCGCCAGCAGCCAAGCCAGGAATGAAAAACTGTTTTTT.